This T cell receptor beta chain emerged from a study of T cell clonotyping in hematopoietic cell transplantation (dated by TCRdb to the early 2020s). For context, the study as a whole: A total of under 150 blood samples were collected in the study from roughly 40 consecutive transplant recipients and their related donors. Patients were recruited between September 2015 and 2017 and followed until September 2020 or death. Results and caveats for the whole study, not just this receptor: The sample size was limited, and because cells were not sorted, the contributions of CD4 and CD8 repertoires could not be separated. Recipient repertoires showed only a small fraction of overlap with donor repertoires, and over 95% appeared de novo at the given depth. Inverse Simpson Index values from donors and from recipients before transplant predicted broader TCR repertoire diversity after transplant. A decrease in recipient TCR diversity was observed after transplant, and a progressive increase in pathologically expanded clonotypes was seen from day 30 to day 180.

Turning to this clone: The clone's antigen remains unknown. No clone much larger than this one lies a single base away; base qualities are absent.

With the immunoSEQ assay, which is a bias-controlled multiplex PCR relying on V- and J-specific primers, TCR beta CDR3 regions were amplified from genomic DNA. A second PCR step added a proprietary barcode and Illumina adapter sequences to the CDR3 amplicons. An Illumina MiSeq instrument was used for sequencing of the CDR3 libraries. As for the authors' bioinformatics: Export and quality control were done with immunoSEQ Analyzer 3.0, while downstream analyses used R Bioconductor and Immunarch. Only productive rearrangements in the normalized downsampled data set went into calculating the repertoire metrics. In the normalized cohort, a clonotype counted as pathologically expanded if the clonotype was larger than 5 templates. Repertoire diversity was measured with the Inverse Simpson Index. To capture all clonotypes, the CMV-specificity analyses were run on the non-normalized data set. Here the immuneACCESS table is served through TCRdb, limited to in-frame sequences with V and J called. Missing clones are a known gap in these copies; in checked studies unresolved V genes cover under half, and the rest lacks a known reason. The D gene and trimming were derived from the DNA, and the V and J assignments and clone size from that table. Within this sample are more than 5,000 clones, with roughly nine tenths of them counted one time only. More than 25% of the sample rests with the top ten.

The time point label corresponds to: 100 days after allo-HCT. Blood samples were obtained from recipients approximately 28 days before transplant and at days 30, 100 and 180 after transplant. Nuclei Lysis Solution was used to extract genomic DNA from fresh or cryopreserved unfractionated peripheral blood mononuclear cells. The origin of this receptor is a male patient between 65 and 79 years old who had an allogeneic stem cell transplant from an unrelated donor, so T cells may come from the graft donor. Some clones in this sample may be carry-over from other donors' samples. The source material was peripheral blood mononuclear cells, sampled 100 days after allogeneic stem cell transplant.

The CDR3 reads CASSSGLAGTDTQYF. The nucleotide sequence is given as TGTGCCAGCAGTTCTGGACTAGCGGGTACAGATACGCAGTATTTT. The chain couples TRBV28 to TRBJ2-3; 11 bases in the middle match TRBD2. Germline trimming: 4 bases from V, 3 bases from J; junction bases outside gene matches: 3. The CDR3 numbers 15 residues from cysteine through phenylalanine. Only the CDR3 DNA stays, 45 bases, in frame from base 1. Looking up the germline V gene yields CDR1 MDHEN and CDR2 SYDVKM. Here the CDR3 is joined to the reference TRBV28 and TRBJ2-3 genes, and the full variable domain is: DVKVTQSSRYLVKRTGEKVFLECVQDMDHENMFWYRQDPGLGLRLIYFSYDVKMKEKGDIPEGYSVSREKKERFSLILESASTNQTSMYLCASSSGLAGTDTQYFGPGTRLTVL.